Shown below are 21 T cell receptor beta chains from a single sample sequenced in a study of Graves' ophthalmopathy and Graves' hyperthyroidism. Amplification of the TCR beta CDR3 regions used RNA transcripts (as template). HTBI primers were used in a first-round RT-PCR, which preceded a second-round multiplex PCR. TCRdb processed the multiplex PCR reads anew with MiXCR; each CDR3 protein has one entry. The table shows hundreds of thousands of distinct CDR3 sequences, with around 42% occurring only once. The sequenced material came from peripheral blood. These receptors all come from an adult man with Graves' ophthalmopathy.

A remark on this clonotype: Since no conserved phenylalanine or tryptophan closes the CDR3, a read error is the likely cause. It is unclear where the CDR3 begins or ends on the DNA, so no DNA is shown, and the CDR3 is as TCRdb lists it. The V call is TRBV9, the J call TRBJ1-6; the table names TRBD1, a call not compared with the DNA. The CDR3 adds up to 11 amino acids, both ends counted. In germline, CDR1 is SGDLS, CDR2 YYNGEE. This chain's CDR3 is CASSVVDIRSS.

This clonotype was recorded only once. The limits of the CDR3 on the DNA are not certain, so only TCRdb's listed CDR3 is given. The chain recombines TRBV25-1 with TRBJ1-2; the table's D call TRBD1 went unverified against the DNA. The CDR3 region is 22 residues in length, termini included. Looked up from germline, CDR1 is MGHDK and CDR2 is SYGVNS. The CDR3 sequence: CASSSVYICSARYPGRNYGYTF.

Many counts were recorded for this clonotype. The chain recombines TRBV29-1 with TRBJ2-7, with 12 bases identical to TRBD1. The CDR3 is 14 residues long. Germline V gene data show CDR1 as SQVTM and CDR2 as ANQGSEA. The V and J ends lost 4 bases and 5 bases, in that order; junction bases with no gene match: 6. The chain's CDR3 is CSVVGGQGAHEQYF. The CDR3 coding sequence is TGCAGCGTTGTTGGGGGACAGGGGGCGCACGAGCAGTACTTC.

This clonotype has only a few counts. V usage is TRBV6-6 and J usage is TRBJ2-7; 9 nucleotides line up with TRBD2. This CDR3 has 15 amino acids. The germline gives CDR1 MNHNY, CDR2 SVGAGI (reference sequence). V lost 5 bases and J lost 6; bases outside the gene matches: 11. CDR3: CASSAWTSAIVEQYF. CDR3 nucleotides: TGTGCCAGCAGTGCGTGGACTAGCGCGATAGTCGAGCAGTACTTC.

The gene calls are TRBV12-3 or TRBV12-4 and TRBJ2-5; maybe TRBD1 (5 bases). The CDR3 has 15 residues. Between the trimmed V and J ends, which lost 7 bases and 1 base, there was a span of 16 bases. The CDR3 region is CASTRTTRAQETQYF. The DNA for the CDR3 is TGTGCCAGCACTCGAACTACCAGGGCCCAAGAGACCCAGTACTTC.

Points on this clonotype: No conserved phenylalanine or tryptophan is present at the end of the CDR3, so a read error is the likely explanation. V and J are TRBV19 and TRBJ1-6; no clear D. There are 14 residues in the CDR3. The ends were cut back, 6 bases at V and 14 bases at J, with 20 bases in the middle. Germline V gene sequence: CDR1 LNHDA, CDR2 SQIVND (reference sequence). The CDR3 region is CASRQDPSEVTLHL. The CDR3 DNA sequence: TGTGCCAGTAGACAAGACCCGAGTGAGGTCACCCTCCACCTT.

This clonotype came up many times. The CDR3 DNA is TGCAGCGTTGGCTCTGGGCCCTACGAGCAGTACTTC. Encoded protein: CSVGSGPYEQYF. This chain connects TRBV29-1 to TRBJ2-7; D is undetermined. CDR1 is SQVTM and CDR2 is ANQGSEA in the germline V gene. This CDR3 has 12 residues. Trimming pared 4 bases from V and 2 bases from J, leaving 9 bases between.

This clonotype appeared a few times. The chain is built from TRBV3-1 and TRBJ1-2; no definite D call. Deletions cut 2 bases from V and 8 bases from J, with 6 bases between. Germline V gene sequence: CDR1 LGHDT, CDR2 YNNKEL (reference sequence). This CDR3 spans 11 amino acids. Here the CDR3 reads CASSQLAGYTF. CDR3 in DNA: TGTGCCAGCAGCCAATTGGCAGGCTACACCTTC.

About this clonotype: At one end, the junction sequence differs from germline, possibly due to a read error. The V and J genes are TRBV7-7 and TRBJ1-2; TRBD1 is a possible D gene (5 bases). Germline V gives CDR1 SSHAT, CDR2 FNYEAQ (reference sequence). The CDR3 consists of 15 residues. The CDR3 reads CASSSRDVANYGYTF. CDR3 nucleotide sequence: TGTGCTAGCAGCTCACGGGACGTAGCTAACTATGGCTACACCTTC.

This clonotype was seen a handful of times. This chain links TRBV20-1 with TRBJ2-7, with 7 nucleotides matching TRBD2. V lost 1 base and J lost 3; bases outside the gene matches: 3. This CDR3 contains 13 residues. Germline V gene sequence: CDR1 DFQATT, CDR2 SNEGSKA (reference sequence). CDR3: CSARGLADYEQYF. The CDR3 bases are TGCAGTGCTAGAGGCCTAGCGGACTACGAGCAGTACTTC.

V and J are TRBV7-9 and TRBJ1-5; D is ambiguous. Looked up from germline, CDR1 is SEHNR and CDR2 is FQNEAQ (reference sequence). V lost 8 bases to trimming and J lost 5 bases, with 16 bases between them. There are 14 residues in the CDR3. The CDR3: CASFREMVYQPQHF. CDR3 DNA: TGTGCCAGCTTTAGGGAAATGGTTTATCAGCCCCAGCATTTT.

This clonotype was seen a few times. The chain recombines TRBV7-2 with TRBJ1-6; 7 bases are shared with TRBD1. The CDR3 covers 14 residues. V was pared by 3 bases and J by 8 bases, with 4 bases of the junction left unmatched. The germline V gene encodes CDR1 SGHTA and CDR2 FQGNSA. CDR3 DNA: TGTGCCAGCAGCTTTCGGACAGGCGATTCACCCCTCCACTTT. It is translated as CASSFRTGDSPLHF.

The V call is TRBV4-1, the J call TRBJ2-7, with D perhaps matching TRBD1 (5 bases). The CDR3 sequence is 14 residues long. Looked up from germline, CDR1 is MGHRA and CDR2 is YSYEKL. With 1 base removed from V and 6 bases from J, the gap between germline ends came to 13 bases. The CDR3 spells CASSQAVGPSEQYF. The CDR3 coding sequence is TGCGCCAGCAGCCAAGCTGTGGGGCCCTCCGAGCAGTACTTC.

This chain joins TRBV10-3 and TRBJ1-5; a weak D match, TRBD1 (5 bases). CDR3 length: 13 residues. Trimming pared 10 bases from V and 3 bases from J, leaving 13 bases between. CDR1 is ENHRY and CDR2 is SYGVKD in the germline V gene. In DNA form, the CDR3 reads TGTGCCAGCGGGGGGGGGGACAATCAGCCCCAGCATTTT. Its translation: CASGGGDNQPQHF.

V and J are TRBV9 and TRBJ1-1; D is uncertain. V lost 3 bases and J lost 7, with 13 bases in between. This CDR3 is built from 13 residues. Germline V gene sequence: CDR1 SGDLS, CDR2 YYNGEE. The CDR3 sequence: CASSAALSGEAFF. The CDR3 DNA follows: TGTGCCAGCAGCGCAGCGTTGTCGGGTGAAGCTTTCTTT. Full variable domain (outside the CDR3, taken from reference TRBV9 and TRBJ1-1): DSGVTQTPKHLITATGQRVTLRCSPRSGDLSVYWYQQSLDQGLQFLIQYYNGEERAKGNILERFSAQQFPDLHSELNLSSLELGDSALYFCASSAALSGEAFFGQGTRLTVV.

This clonotype came up once. The V and J genes are TRBV29-1 and TRBJ2-3; D might be TRBD1 (5 bases). Germline CDR1 reads SQVTM; CDR2 reads ANQGSEA. With 1 base removed from V and 0 bases from J, the gap between germline ends came to 11 bases. The CDR3 is made up of 15 amino acids. CDR3 sequence: CSVEGGGVSTDTQYF. CDR3 sequence (DNA): TGCAGCGTTGAAGGGGGCGGAGTTAGCACAGATACGCAGTATTTT.

This clonotype was observed a handful of times. The chain couples TRBV7-2 to TRBJ1-6; D might be TRBD1 (5 bases). V lost 2 bases, J lost 6 bases, and 11 bases lay in between. The germline CDR1 and CDR2 sequences are SGHTA and FQGNSA. This CDR3 has 15 amino acids. CDR3 sequence: CASSLLGGINSPLHF. CDR3 DNA sequence: TGTGCCAGCAGCTTACTGGGGGGGATTAATTCACCCCTCCACTTT.

The table lists this clonotype with a few counts. The chain has TRBV7-9 and TRBJ1-6; D might be TRBD1 (5 bases). V was shortened by 5 bases and J by 10 bases, with 21 bases between the two germline ends. Germline V gene lookup returns CDR1 SEHNR and CDR2 FQNEAQ (reference sequence). This CDR3 has 16 residues. The CDR3 bases are TGTGCCAGCAGCGCACGGAGGGACGGCGGAGGGTCACCCCTCCACTTT. It codes for CASSARRDGGGSPLHF.

The gene calls are TRBV6-1 and TRBJ1-3, with 7 bases lining up with TRBD1. This CDR3 contains 14 residues. Germline values: CDR1 MNHNS, CDR2 SASEGT. The V gene end was trimmed by 3 bases and the J gene end by 4 bases; junction bases not matched to a gene: 3. This CDR3 is CASSETGLGNTIYF. In nucleotides, the CDR3 is TGTGCCAGCAGTGAGACAGGGTTGGGAAACACCATATATTTT.

The V and J genes are TRBV10-3 and TRBJ2-2; 10 nucleotides line up with TRBD1. Germline CDR1 is ENHRY and CDR2 is SYGVKD. CDR3 length: 15 amino acids. Trimming removed 6 bases from V and 5 bases from J; junction bases left unmatched: 6. CDR3 region: CAIRSGTGVTGELFF. CDR3 DNA: TGTGCCATCAGGTCTGGGACAGGGGTTACCGGGGAGCTGTTTTTT.

This clonotype was observed a few times. This chain uses TRBV6-2 or TRBV6-3 with TRBJ2-7; no clear D. This CDR3 region has 12 residues. In germline, CDR1 is MNHEY, CDR2 SVGEGT. The V end was cut by 8 bases, the J end by 2 bases, with 10 bases between. CDR3 nucleotides: TGTGCCAGCTTTGGGGAAACCTACGAGCAGTACTTC. Protein: CASFGETYEQYF.